This T cell receptor beta chain was captured in a study of blood T cell repertoires in COVID-19. CDR1 and CDR2 (germline): PRHDT, FYEKMQ (reference sequence). V gave up 6 bases and J gave up 2 bases; unmatched junction bases: 5. This CDR3 comprises 15 residues. This clone was observed a single time. Produced via immunoSEQ multiplex PCR; TCRdb's table is partial and in-frame only. Among around 200,000 clones, about 85% were seen once, and the ten largest hold roughly 20%. The TCR originated in a man aged 40-49 years who had recovered from COVID-19. The chain is built from TRBV13 and TRBJ2-1, with 9 bases lining up with TRBD2. The sequenced material came from PBMCs or T cells enriched from blood (not recorded which). In DNA form, the CDR3 reads TGTGCCAGCAGGTTGCGGGAGGGACCCTACAATGAGCAGTTCTTC. Its protein is CASRLREGPYNEQFF.